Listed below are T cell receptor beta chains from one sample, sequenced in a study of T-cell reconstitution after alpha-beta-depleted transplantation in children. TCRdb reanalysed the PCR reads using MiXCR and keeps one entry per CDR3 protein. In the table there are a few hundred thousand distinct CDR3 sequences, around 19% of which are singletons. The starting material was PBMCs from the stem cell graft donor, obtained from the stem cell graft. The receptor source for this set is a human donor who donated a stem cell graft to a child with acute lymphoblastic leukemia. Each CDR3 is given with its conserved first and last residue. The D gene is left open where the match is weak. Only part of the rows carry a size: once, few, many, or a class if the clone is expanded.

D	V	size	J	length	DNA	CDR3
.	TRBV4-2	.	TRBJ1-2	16	TGTGCCAGCAGCCAGGTTCGCACAGAGGGACCTTATGGCTACACCTTC	CASSQVRTEGPYGYTF
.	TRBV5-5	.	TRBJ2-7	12	TGTGCCAGCGGAGGGACTTTCTACGAGCAGTACTTC	CASGGTFYEQYF
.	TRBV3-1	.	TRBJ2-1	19	TGTGCCAGCAGCCTCGAGGGTGGGCAGGCGCTCAGCTCCTACAATGAGCAGTTCTTC	CASSLEGGQALSSYNEQFF
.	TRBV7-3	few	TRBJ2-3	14	TGTGCCAGCAGCTTAAACGGTGTTACAGATACGCAGTATTTT	CASSLNGVTDTQYF
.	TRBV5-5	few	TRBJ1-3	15	TGTGCCAGCACCCCCCGGCCTGGCTCTGGAAACACCATATATTTT	CASTPRPGSGNTIYF
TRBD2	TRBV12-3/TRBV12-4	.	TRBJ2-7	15	TGTGCCAGCAGACGACGACTAGCGGGAGACTACGAGCAGTACTTC	CASRRRLAGDYEQYF
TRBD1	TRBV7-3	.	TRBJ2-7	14	TGTGCCAGCAGCTTATCTGGGACAGTCTACGAGCAGTACTTC	CASSLSGTVYEQYF
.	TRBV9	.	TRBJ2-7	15	TGTGCCAGCGGACGTATCCGGGACTCGACCTACGAGCAGTACTTC	CASGRIRDSTYEQYF
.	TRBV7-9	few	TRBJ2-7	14	TGTGCCAGCAGCTCCACGGGGGTACTTGGCGAGCAGTACTTC	CASSSTGVLGEQYF
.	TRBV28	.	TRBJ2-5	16	TGTGCCAGCAGTTACCGATTTGGGGTTGGGCAAGAGACCCAGTACTTC	CASSYRFGVGQETQYF
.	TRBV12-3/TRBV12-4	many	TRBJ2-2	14	TGTGCCAGCAGGGCGGGACTCAACACCGGGGAGCTGTTTTTT	CASRAGLNTGELFF
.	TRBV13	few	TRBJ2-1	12	TGTGCCAGCAGCTTCTTGGGCGATGAGCAGTTCTTC	CASSFLGDEQFF
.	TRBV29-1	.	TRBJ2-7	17	TGCAGCGTTGAAGAAACGACCCCCTTAGGGGGGACCTACGAGCAGTACTTC	CSVEETTPLGGTYEQYF
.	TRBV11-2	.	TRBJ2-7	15	TGTGCCAGCAGCTTAGAGACTCGTGGGTGGAACGAGCAGTACTTC	CASSLETRGWNEQYF
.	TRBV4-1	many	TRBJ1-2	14	TGCGCCAGCAGCCACGCTTGGAAGGACTATGGCTACACCTTC	CASSHAWKDYGYTF
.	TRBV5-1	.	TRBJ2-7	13	TGCGCCAGCAGCTTGGACTCAACCCACGAGCAGTACTTC	CASSLDSTHEQYF
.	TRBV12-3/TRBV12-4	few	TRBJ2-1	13	TGTGCCAGCAGTTTACCCAGGGACAATGAGCAGTTCTTC	CASSLPRDNEQFF
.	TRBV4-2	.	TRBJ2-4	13	TGTGCCAGCAGCCAAGATAATACCGATATTCAGTACTTC	CASSQDNTDIQYF
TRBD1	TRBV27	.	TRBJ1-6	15	TGTGCCAGCAGTTTCGACAGGGACCGGGAGAAGCCCCTCCACTTT	CASSFDRDREKPLHF
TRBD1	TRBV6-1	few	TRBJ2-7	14	TGTGCCAGCAATCGTAGGGGGCGCTCCTACGAGCAGTACTTC	CASNRRGRSYEQYF
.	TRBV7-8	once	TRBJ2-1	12	TGTGCCAGCAGCTTAGATTGGAATGAGCAGTTCTTC	CASSLDWNEQFF
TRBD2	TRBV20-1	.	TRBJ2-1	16	TGCAGTGCTAGCGACCCGACTAGCGGGGGCTACAATGAGCAGTTCTTC	CSASDPTSGGYNEQFF
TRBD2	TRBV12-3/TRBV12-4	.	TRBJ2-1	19	TGTGCCAGCAGTTTACGGCTAGCGGTCGCGGGAGGTACCCACAATGAGCAGTTCTTC	CASSLRLAVAGGTHNEQFF
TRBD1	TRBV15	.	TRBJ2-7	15	TGTGCCACCAGTATCGGCAGGGGGAGCTCCTACGAGCAGTACTTC	CATSIGRGSSYEQYF
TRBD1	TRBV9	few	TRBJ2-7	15	TGTGCCAGCAGCGTAGGGGGGGACAGGTCATACGAGCAGTACTTC	CASSVGGDRSYEQYF
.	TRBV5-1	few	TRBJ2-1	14	TGCGCCAGCAGCTTGGAGATGGTTCTGGGTGAGCAGTTCTTC	CASSLEMVLGEQFF
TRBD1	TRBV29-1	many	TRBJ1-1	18	TGCAGAGCCCCCCCGGACAGGGGGCTTCTTAGGTATAGGACTGAAGCTTTCTTT	CRAPPDRGLLRYRTEAFF
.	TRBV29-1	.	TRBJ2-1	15	TGCAGCGTTGTTCCGTTCATGCGCGTGGGCAATGAGCAGTTCTTC	CSVVPFMRVGNEQFF
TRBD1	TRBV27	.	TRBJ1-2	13	TGTGCCAGCAGTCAACAGGGGAGCTATGGCTACACCTTC	CASSQQGSYGYTF
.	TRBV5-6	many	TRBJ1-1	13	TGTGCCAGCAGCTTGGTTACGGTTACTGAAGCTTTCTTT	CASSLVTVTEAFF
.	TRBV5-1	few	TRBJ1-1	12	TGCGCCAGCAGCAAGGACGGGACTGAAGCTTTCTTT	CASSKDGTEAFF
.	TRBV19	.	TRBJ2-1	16	TGTGCCAGTAGTCGTTGGGGAGAGAGGTTTTACAATGAGCAGTTCTTC	CASSRWGERFYNEQFF
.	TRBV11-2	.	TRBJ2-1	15	TGTGCCAGCAGCTTACCCGCCAGGATTTTAAAAGGGCAGTTCTTC	CASSLPARILKGQFF
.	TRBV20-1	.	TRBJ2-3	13	TGCAGTGCTAGAGATGTGGGGAAGGACACGCAGTATTTT	CSARDVGKDTQYF
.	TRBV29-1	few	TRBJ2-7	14	TGCAGCGTTGAAGAGGGAGCAGGGACCTACGAGCAGTACTTC	CSVEEGAGTYEQYF
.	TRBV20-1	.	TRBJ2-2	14	TGCAGTGCGTGGACACGTTCGAACACCGGGGAGCTGTTTTTT	CSAWTRSNTGELFF
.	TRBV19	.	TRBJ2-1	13	TGTGCCAGTAGTCCCCGCGGTGGGATTGAGCAGTTCTTC	CASSPRGGIEQFF
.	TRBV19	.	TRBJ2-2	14	TGTGCCAGTATTGATAGGACACACACCGGGGAGCTGTTTTTT	CASIDRTHTGELFF
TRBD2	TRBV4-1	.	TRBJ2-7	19	TGCGCCAGCAGCCAAGTCCATTTAATTCGACTAGCGGGAGACTACGAGCAGTACTTC	CASSQVHLIRLAGDYEQYF
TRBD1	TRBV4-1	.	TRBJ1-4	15	TGCGCCAGCAGCCCCCGACAGGGGCGTAATGGAAAACTGTTTTTT	CASSPRQGRNGKLFF
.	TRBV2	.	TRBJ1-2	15	TGTGCCAGCTCACCTCCCGGGACACCAAACTATGGCTACACCTTC	CASSPPGTPNYGYTF
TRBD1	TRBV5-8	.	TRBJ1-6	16	TGTGCCAGCAGCTCCGGGACAGGGGGAATGAATTCACCCCTCCACTTT	CASSSGTGGMNSPLHF
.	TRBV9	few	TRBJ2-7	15	TGTGCCAGCAGCGTAGACGTCGCCGGAACCTACGAGCAGTACTTC	CASSVDVAGTYEQYF
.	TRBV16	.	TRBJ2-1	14	TGTGCCAGCAGCCATCAATCCTCGGAATATGAGCAGTTCTTC	CASSHQSSEYEQFF
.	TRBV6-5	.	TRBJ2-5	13	TGTGCCAGCAGTTTTGAGACGTGGGAGACCCAGTACTTC	CASSFETWETQYF
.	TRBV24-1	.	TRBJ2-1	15	TGTGCCACCAGTGATACGGACAGATCCTACAATGAGCAGTTCTTC	CATSDTDRSYNEQFF
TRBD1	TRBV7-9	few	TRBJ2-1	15	TGTGCCAGCATTGCGACCGGGACAGCCTACAATGAGCAGTTCTTC	CASIATGTAYNEQFF
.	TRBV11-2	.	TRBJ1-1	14	TGTGCCAGCAGCTTAATTGCAGCGAACACTGAAGCTTTCTTT	CASSLIAANTEAFF
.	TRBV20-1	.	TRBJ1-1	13	TGCAGTGCTAGAGCCGACAGATACACTGAAGCTTTCTTT	CSARADRYTEAFF
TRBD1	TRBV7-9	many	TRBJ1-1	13	TGTGCCAGCAGCCGAGGGACAGGGTTCGGGGCTTTCTTT	CASSRGTGFGAFF
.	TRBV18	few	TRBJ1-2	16	TGTGCCAGCTCACTGAACAACAGGCCCGAGGACTATGGCTACACCTTC	CASSLNNRPEDYGYTF
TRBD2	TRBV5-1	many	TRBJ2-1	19	TGCGCCAGCAGCTCCGGACGCCTAGCGGGATTAGGGTCCTACAATGAGCAGTTCTTC	CASSSGRLAGLGSYNEQFF
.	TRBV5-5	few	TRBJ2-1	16	TGTGCCAGCAGCTTGAGTCTAGCCCGCTCCTACAATGAGCAGTTCTTC	CASSLSLARSYNEQFF
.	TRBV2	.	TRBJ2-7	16	TGTGCCAGCAGCCAGGCCGTCGGGACTCTGATCTACGAGCAGTACTTC	CASSQAVGTLIYEQYF
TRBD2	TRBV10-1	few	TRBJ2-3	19	TGCGCCAGCAGTGAGTCTGCGGGAGAACCGACTAGGAGCACAGATACGCAGTATTTT	CASSESAGEPTRSTDTQYF
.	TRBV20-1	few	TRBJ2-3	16	TGCAGTGCTAGGGTTGCGAGCGGGCGGAGCACAGATACGCAGTATTTT	CSARVASGRSTDTQYF
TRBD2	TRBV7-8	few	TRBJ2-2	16	TGTGCCAGCAGCCTCGGACTAGCGGTTAACACCGGGGAGCTGTTTTTT	CASSLGLAVNTGELFF
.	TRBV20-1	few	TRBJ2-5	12	TGCAGTGCTAGAGATCTCCCGGAGACCCAGTACTTC	CSARDLPETQYF
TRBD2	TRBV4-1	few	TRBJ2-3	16	TGCGCCAGCAGCCAATCACTAGCGGGGCTCACAGATACGCAGTATTTT	CASSQSLAGLTDTQYF
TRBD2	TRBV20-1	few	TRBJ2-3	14	TGCAGTGCTGCGGGACTAGAGCCCCTGAGTACGCAGTATTTT	CSAAGLEPLSTQYF